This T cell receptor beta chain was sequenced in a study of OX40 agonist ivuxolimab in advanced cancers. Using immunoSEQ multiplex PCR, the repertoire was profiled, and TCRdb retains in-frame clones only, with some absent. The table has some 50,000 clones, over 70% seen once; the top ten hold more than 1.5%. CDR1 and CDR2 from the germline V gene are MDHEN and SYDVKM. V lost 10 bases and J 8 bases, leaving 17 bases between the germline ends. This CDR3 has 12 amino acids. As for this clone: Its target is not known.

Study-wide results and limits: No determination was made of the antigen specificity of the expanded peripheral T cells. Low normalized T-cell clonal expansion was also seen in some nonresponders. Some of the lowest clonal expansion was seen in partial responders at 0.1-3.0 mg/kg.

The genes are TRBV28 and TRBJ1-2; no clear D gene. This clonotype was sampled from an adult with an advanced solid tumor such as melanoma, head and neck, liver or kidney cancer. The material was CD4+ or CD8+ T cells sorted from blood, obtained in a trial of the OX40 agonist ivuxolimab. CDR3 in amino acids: CATRVTSAGYTF. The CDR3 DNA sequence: TGTGCCACGAGGGTTACTTCAGCCGGCTACACCTTC.